This T cell receptor beta chain is from a study of blood T cells in healthy people across ages. Study results and caveats: Any changes in expanded clonotypes were possibly confounded, as donor CMV status remained unknown. A roughly linear fall in TCR beta diversity per million T cells was seen with increasing age.

For the second PCR, which ran for 7 to 11 cycles, a sample-barcoded 5' primer and a J-beta primer mix were used. Every cDNA was tagged by a template-switch adaptor with 12 random nucleotides. All samples yielded 2.5 million or more CDR3-containing paired-end reads. Using its own MiXCR run on the 5' RACE reads, TCRdb lists one record per CDR3 protein. This table has 650,000 to 1,000,000 distinct CDR3 sequences, roughly 40% appearing once. This clonotype was seen a few times. Its antigen is as yet unknown. The TCR was taken from a man in his late teens or twenties in good health. The material sequenced was blood.

This chain's CDR3 is CASSRGTSGVDTQYF. The CDR3 region has the DNA TGTGCCAGCAGTCGAGGGACTAGCGGGGTGGATACGCAGTATTTT. J is TRBJ2-3 and V is TRBV2; 13 bases map to TRBD2. CDR1 and CDR2 (germline): SNHLY, FYNNEI. V lost 5 bases to trimming and J lost 6 bases; unmatched junction nucleotides: 5. CDR3 length equals 15 residues.